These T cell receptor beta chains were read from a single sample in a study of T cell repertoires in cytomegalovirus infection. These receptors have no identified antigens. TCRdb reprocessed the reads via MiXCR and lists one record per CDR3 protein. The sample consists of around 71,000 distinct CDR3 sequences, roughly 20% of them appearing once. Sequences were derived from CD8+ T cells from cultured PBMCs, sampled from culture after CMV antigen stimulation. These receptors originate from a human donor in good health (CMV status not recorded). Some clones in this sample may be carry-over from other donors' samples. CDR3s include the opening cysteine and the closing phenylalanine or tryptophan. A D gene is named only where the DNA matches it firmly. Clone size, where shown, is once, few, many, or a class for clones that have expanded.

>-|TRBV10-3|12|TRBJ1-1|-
CAIKSSDREAFF
TGTGCCATCAAATCTTCCGACAGGGAAGCTTTCTTT
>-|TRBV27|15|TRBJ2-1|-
CASSLSGETYNEQFF
TGTGCCAGCAGTTTAAGCGGCGAGACCTACAATGAGCAGTTCTTC
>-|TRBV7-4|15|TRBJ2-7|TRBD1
CASSLRDRGAYEQYF
TGTGCCAGCAGCTTGCGGGACAGGGGTGCCTACGAGCAGTACTTC
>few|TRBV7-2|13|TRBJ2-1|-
CASSSWGNNEQFF
TGTGCCAGCAGCTCGTGGGGAAACAATGAGCAGTTCTTC
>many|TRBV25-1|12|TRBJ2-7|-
CASHRTGYEQYF
TGTGCCAGCCATCGGACGGGCTACGAGCAGTACTTC
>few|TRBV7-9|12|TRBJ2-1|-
CASSTTSFEQFF
TGTGCCAGCAGCACGACTAGTTTTGAGCAGTTCTTC
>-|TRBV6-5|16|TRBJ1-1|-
CASSYSNGPLHTEAFF
TGTGCCAGCAGTTACTCGAACGGACCCCTCCACACTGAAGCTTTCTTT
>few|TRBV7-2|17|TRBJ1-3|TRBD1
CASSLVPTGNSGNTIYF
TGTGCCAGCAGCTTAGTCCCGACAGGGAACTCTGGAAACACCATATATTTT
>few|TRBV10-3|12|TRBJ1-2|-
CAIMQRGYGYTF
TGTGCCATCATGCAGCGGGGCTATGGCTACACCTTC
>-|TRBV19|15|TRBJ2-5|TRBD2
CASRRAAGMQETQYF
TGTGCCAGTAGACGGGCAGCGGGGATGCAAGAGACCCAGTACTTC
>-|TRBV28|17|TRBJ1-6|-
CASSLERGKNYNSPLHF
TGTGCCAGCAGTTTAGAACGAGGGAAAAACTATAATTCACCCCTCCACTTT
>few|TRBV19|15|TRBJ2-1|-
CASSIGAEIANEQFF
TGTGCCAGTAGTATCGGGGCCGAAATCGCTAATGAGCAGTTCTTC
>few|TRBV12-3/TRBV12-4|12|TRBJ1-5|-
CASSPGDQPQHF
TGTGCCAGCAGTCCGGGTGATCAGCCCCAGCATTTT
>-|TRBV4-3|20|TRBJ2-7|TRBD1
CASSHVFRGRSGTGSYEQYF
TGCGCCAGCAGCCACGTTTTTCGGGGGCGGTCTGGGACAGGGAGCTACGAGCAGTACTTC
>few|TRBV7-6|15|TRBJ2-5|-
CASSLEVSLGETQYF
TGTGCCAGCAGCTTAGAGGTTTCTCTCGGGGAGACCCAGTACTTC